Following are 7 T cell receptor beta chains from one sample sequenced in a study of shared clonotypes between healthy human individuals. Method: immunoSEQ multiplex PCR; TCRdb's copy keeps in-frame clones and lacks some. The table shows about 750,000 clones, with 90% to 95% occurring only once. The naive CD8 fraction comprised CD45RO-negative cells positively selected for CCR7 and excluded terminally differentiated effector memory CD45RA+ cells. The specimen was naive CD8+ T cells sorted from blood. The receptors shown here come from a man aged 25 to 45 in good health.

Points on this clone: At the DNA level, this CDR3 is encoded by other sequences in the same sample as well. V and J are TRBV9 and TRBJ2-3; D gene ambiguous. V lost 1 base and J lost 2, with 2 bases in between. The germline CDR1 and CDR2 sequences are SGDLS and YYNGEE. CDR3 length equals 12 residues. The DNA of the CDR3 is TGTGCCAGCAGCGTAAACACAGATACGCAGTATTTT. This gives the protein CASSVNTDTQYF.

The chain employs TRBV6-5 and TRBJ2-1; 7 bases are shared with TRBD2. Trimming at V came to 7 bases and at J to 5 bases, leaving 11 bases not matched to a gene. The CDR3 totals 15 residues. Germline V gives CDR1 MNHEY, CDR2 SVGAGI. The CDR3, as DNA: TGTGCCAGCACCACGGAGGGAGGGCCGAACAATGAGCAGTTCTTC. Translating it yields CASTTEGGPNNEQFF.

The chain employs TRBV7-8 and TRBJ2-3, with D maybe TRBD2 (6 bases). Germline loops: CDR1 SGHVS, CDR2 FQNEAQ. Trimming shortened V by 5 bases and J by 0 bases, and 15 bases separated the two germline ends. This CDR3 region has 16 residues. The CDR3 DNA reads as TGTGCCAGCAGCCCCCGACTAGTAACTAGCACAGATACGCAGTATTTT. It yields the protein CASSPRLVTSTDTQYF.

This chain connects TRBV11-2 to TRBJ2-3; the match to TRBD1 covers 8 bases. The CDR3 has 17 amino acids. With 2 bases clipped from V and 0 bases from J, the junction kept 7 bases outside the gene matches. Germline V gives CDR1 SGHAT, CDR2 FQNNGV. The DNA of the CDR3 is TGTGCCAGCAGCTTAAACCAGGGGGCTGGAAGCACAGATACGCAGTATTTT. This gives the protein CASSLNQGAGSTDTQYF.

The genes are TRBV25-1 and TRBJ2-7; 8 nucleotides align to TRBD1. Germline V CDR1 and CDR2: MGHDK, SYGVNS. The CDR3 is made up of 13 amino acids. The V gene end was trimmed by 6 bases and the J gene end by 3 bases; junction bases not matched to a gene: 4. CDR3 sequence: CASSGQGFYEQYF. CDR3 nucleotide sequence: TGTGCCAGCAGCGGACAGGGCTTCTACGAGCAGTACTTC.

V gene TRBV9 combines with J gene TRBJ1-4; 7 positions agree with TRBD1. With 1 base clipped from V and 8 bases from J, the junction kept 11 bases outside the gene matches. The CDR3 has 16 residues. Germline V gene data show CDR1 as SGDLS and CDR2 as YYNGEE. This CDR3 is CASSVTSTGRGEKLFF. Here the CDR3 DNA reads TGTGCCAGCAGCGTAACCTCGACAGGGAGGGGGGAAAAACTGTTTTTT.

The V call is TRBV2, the J call TRBJ2-1; D is unclear. Deletions cut 7 bases from V and 8 bases from J, with 12 bases between. Per the germline V gene, CDR1 is SNHLY and CDR2 is FYNNEI. The CDR3 is 12 amino acids. CDR3 nucleotides: TGTGCCAGCATCCCTCGCGCCCATGAGCAGTTCTTC. It encodes CASIPRAHEQFF. Full variable domain (missing parts from reference TRBV2 and TRBJ2-1): EPEVTQTPSHQVTQMGQEVILRCVPISNHLYFYWYRQILGQKVEFLVSFYNNEISEKSEIFDDQFSVERPDGSNFTLKIRSTKLEDSAMYFCASIPRAHEQFFGPGTRLTVL.